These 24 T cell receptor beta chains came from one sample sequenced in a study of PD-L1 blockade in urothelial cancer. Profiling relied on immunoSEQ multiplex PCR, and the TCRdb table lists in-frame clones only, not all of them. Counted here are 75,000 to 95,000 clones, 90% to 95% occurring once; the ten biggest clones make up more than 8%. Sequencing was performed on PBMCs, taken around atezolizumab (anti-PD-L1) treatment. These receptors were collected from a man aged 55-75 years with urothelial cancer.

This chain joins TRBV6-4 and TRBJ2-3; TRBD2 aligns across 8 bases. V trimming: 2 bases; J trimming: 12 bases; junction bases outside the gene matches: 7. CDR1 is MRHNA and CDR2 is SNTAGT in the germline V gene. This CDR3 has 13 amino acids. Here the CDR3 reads CASSDRPGTSQYF. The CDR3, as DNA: TGTGCCAGCAGTGACCGCCCGGGGACTAGTCAGTATTTT.

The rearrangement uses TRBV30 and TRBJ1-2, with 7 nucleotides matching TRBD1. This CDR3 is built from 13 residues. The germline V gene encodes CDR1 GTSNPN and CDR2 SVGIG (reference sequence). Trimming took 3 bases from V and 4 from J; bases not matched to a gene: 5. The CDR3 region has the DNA TGTGCCTGGAGACCGACAGGGAGCTATGGCTACACCTTC. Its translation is CAWRPTGSYGYTF. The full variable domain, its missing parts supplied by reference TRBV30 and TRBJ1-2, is SQTIHQWPATLVQPVGSPLSLECTVEGTSNPNLYWYRQAAGRGLQLLFYSVGIGQISSEVPQNLSASRPQDRQFILSSKKLLLSDSGFYLCAWRPTGSYGYTFGSGTRLTVV.

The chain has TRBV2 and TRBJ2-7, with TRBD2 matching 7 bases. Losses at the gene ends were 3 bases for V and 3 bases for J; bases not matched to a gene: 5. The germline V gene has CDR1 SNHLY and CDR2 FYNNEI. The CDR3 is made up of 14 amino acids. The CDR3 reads CASSETSRYYEQYF. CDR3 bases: TGTGCCAGCAGTGAGACTAGCAGATACTACGAGCAGTACTTC.

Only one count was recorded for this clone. The CDR3 loop reads CASSTAGGTEAFF. CDR3 DNA sequence: TGTGCCAGCAGCACAGCGGGAGGGACTGAAGCTTTCTTT. This chain links TRBV6-6 with TRBJ1-1; D call uncertain. The CDR3 loop spans 13 amino acids. Looked up from germline, CDR1 is MNHNY and CDR2 is SVGAGI (reference sequence). V lost 6 bases to trimming and J lost 5 bases, with 13 bases between them.

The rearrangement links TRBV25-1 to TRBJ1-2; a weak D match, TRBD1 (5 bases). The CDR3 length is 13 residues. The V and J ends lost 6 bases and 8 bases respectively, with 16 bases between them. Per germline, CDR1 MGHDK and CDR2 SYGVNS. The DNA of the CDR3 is TGTGCCAGCAGCTCCATTACAGGTTACGGCTACACCTTC. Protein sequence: CASSSITGYGYTF.

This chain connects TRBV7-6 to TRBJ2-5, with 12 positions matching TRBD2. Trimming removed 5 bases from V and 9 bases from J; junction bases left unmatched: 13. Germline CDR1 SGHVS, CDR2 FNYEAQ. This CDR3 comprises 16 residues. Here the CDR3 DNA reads TGTGCCAGCAGCCCGGGGTTATCTAGCGGGAGGGAACCCCAGTACTTC. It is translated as CASSPGLSSGREPQYF.

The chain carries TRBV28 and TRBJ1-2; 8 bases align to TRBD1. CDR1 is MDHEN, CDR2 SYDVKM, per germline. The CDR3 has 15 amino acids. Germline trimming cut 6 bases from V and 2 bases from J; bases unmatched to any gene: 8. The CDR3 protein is CASSLPRGRNYGYTF. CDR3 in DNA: TGTGCCAGCAGCCTCCCCAGGGGGCGAAACTATGGCTACACCTTC.

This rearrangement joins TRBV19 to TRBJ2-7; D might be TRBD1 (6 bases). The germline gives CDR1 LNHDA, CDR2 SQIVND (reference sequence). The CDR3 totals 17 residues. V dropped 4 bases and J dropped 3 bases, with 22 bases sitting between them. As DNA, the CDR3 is TGTGCCAGTAGTAAGGGGACACCGGCCGTCCGCGGCTACGAGCAGTACTTC. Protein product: CASSKGTPAVRGYEQYF.

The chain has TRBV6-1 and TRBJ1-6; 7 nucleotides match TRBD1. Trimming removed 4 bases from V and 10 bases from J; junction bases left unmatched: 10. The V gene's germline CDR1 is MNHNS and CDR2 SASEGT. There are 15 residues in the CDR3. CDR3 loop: CASSGQGPLRSPLHF. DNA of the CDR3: TGTGCCAGCAGTGGACAGGGCCCTCTCAGGTCACCCCTCCACTTT.

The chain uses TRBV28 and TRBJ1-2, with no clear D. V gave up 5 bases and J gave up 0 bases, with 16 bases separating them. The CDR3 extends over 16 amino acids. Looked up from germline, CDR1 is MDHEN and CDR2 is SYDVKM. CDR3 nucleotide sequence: TGTGCCAGCAGTCCTCGTGGGTGGGGAGCTAACTATGGCTACACCTTC. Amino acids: CASSPRGWGANYGYTF.

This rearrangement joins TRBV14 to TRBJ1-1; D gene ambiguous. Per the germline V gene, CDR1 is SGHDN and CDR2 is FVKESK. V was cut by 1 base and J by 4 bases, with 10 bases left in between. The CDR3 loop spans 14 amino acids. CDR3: CASSQGQRGTEAFF. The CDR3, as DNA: TGTGCCAGCAGCCAAGGGCAGAGAGGCACTGAAGCTTTCTTT.

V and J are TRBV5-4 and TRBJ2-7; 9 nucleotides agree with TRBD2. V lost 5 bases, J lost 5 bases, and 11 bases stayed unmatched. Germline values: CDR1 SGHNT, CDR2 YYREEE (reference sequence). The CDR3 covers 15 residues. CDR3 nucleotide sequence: TGTGCCAGCAGTTCCCCCGGGACTAGCTTCCACGAGCAGTACTTC. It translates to CASSSPGTSFHEQYF.

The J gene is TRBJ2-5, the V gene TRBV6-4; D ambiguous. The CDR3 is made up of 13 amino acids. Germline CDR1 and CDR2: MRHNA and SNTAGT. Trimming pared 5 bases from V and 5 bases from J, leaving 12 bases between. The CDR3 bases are TGTGCCAGCAGTTTAGAACGAGGCGAGACCCAGTACTTC. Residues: CASSLERGETQYF.

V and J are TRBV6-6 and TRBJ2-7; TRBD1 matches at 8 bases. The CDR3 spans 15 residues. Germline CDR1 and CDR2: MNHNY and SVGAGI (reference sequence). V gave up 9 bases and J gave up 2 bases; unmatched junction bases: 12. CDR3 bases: TGTGCCAGAGCCTCGCAGGGGGCACGGCCCTACGAGCAGTACTTC. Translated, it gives CARASQGARPYEQYF.

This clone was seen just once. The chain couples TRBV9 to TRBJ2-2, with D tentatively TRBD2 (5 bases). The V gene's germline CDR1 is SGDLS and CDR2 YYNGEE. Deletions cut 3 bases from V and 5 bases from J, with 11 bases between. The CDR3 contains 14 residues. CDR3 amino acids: CASSADGDTGELFF. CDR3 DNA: TGTGCCAGCAGCGCGGACGGGGATACCGGGGAGCTGTTTTTT. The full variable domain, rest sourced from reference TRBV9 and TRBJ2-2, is DSGVTQTPKHLITATGQRVTLRCSPRSGDLSVYWYQQSLDQGLQFLIQYYNGEERAKGNILERFSAQQFPDLHSELNLSSLELGDSALYFCASSADGDTGELFFGEGSRLTVL.

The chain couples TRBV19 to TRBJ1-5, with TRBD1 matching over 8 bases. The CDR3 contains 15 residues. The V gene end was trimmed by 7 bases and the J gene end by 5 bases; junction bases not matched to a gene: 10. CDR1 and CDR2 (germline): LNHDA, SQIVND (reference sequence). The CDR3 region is CASNPLGQGDQPQHF. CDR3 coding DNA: TGTGCCAGTAACCCTCTCGGACAGGGTGATCAGCCCCAGCATTTT.

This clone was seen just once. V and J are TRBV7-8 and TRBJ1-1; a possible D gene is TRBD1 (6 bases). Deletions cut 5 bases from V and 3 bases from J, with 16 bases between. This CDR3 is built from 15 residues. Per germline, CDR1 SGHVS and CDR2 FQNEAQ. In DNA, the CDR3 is TGTGCCAGCAGCCCTCAGACAGGTCGGTACACTGAAGCTTTCTTT. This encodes CASSPQTGRYTEAFF.

In DNA, the CDR3 is TGTGCCAGCACCGCGGGACAGCTCTACGAGCAGTACTTC. Its protein is CASTAGQLYEQYF. This chain joins TRBV6-5 and TRBJ2-7; tentatively, D is TRBD1 (7 bases). Germline CDR1 is MNHEY and CDR2 is SVGAGI. V lost 7 bases, J lost 3 bases, and 13 bases lay in between. The CDR3 runs to 13 residues.

CDR3 in amino acids: CASLGQKNIQYF. The CDR3 bases are TGTGCCAGCTTGGGACAGAAAAACATTCAGTACTTC. The chain combines TRBV28 with TRBJ2-4, with 7 bases fitting TRBD1. Germline CDR1 reads MDHEN; CDR2 reads SYDVKM. The CDR3 has 12 amino acids. V dropped 8 bases and J dropped 4; count of bases not matched to a gene: 2.

CDR3 sequence reads: CASSPLDQGGNQPQHF. The CDR3 DNA sequence: TGTGCCAGCTCACCACTCGACCAGGGGGGCAATCAGCCCCAGCATTTT. V and J are TRBV18 and TRBJ1-5, with 7 bases identical to TRBD1. The CDR3 runs 16 residues. V dropped 1 base and J dropped 2; count of bases not matched to a gene: 5. Germline lookup yields CDR1 KGHSH and CDR2 LQKENI.

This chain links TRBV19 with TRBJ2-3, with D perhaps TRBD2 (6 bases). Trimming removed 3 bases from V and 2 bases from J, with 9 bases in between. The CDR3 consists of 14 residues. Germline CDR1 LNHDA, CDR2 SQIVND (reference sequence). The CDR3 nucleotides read TGTGCCAGTAGTATTGGGGGGTTCACAGATACGCAGTATTTT. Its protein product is CASSIGGFTDTQYF.

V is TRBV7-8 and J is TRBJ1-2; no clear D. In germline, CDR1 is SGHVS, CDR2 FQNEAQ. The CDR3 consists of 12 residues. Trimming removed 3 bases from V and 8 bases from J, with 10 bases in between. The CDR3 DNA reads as TGTGCCAGCAGCTTGGGAGGAGAGGGCTACACCTTC. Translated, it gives CASSLGGEGYTF.

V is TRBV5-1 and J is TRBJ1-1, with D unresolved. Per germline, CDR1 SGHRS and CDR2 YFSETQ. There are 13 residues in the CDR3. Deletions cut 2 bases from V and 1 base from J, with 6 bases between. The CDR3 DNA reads TGCGCCAGCAGCTTCGCAGAGAACACTGAAGCTTTCTTT. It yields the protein CASSFAENTEAFF.

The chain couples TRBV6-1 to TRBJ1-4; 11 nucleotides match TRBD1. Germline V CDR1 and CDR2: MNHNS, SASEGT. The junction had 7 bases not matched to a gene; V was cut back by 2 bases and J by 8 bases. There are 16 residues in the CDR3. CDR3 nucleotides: TGTGCCAGCAGTGAAAAATTGGGACAGGGGGACGAAAAACTGTTTTTT. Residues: CASSEKLGQGDEKLFF.